The 13 T cell receptor beta chains listed next were all sequenced from one sample in a study of blood T cell repertoires in COVID-19. The assay was immunoSEQ multiplex PCR, and TCRdb's table has in-frame clones only and misses some. The sample lists about 220,000 clones; over 75% were seen once. Source material: peripheral blood. The receptors originated from a human donor in a cohort sampled during active COVID-19.

V gene TRBV6-5 combines with J gene TRBJ2-7; 7 positions match TRBD1. The CDR3 is 14 amino acids. Trimming removed 2 bases from V and 0 bases from J; junction bases left unmatched: 1. The germline gives CDR1 MNHEY, CDR2 SVGAGI. This CDR3 is CASSYGTASYEQYF. CDR3 coding DNA: TGTGCCAGCAGTTACGGGACAGCCTCCTACGAGCAGTACTTC.

The rearrangement links TRBV5-8 to TRBJ2-2; 9 bases align to TRBD1. Per the germline V gene, CDR1 is SGHTS and CDR2 is YDEGEE. V was pared by 3 bases and J by 5 bases, with 5 bases of the junction left unmatched. The CDR3 spans 15 residues. CDR3 nucleotides: TGTGCCAGCAGCTCCGGACAGGGGATTACCGGGGAGCTGTTTTTT. Protein sequence: CASSSGQGITGELFF.

The chain has TRBV19 and TRBJ1-6; tentative D call: TRBD1 (6 bases). Germline V gene sequence: CDR1 LNHDA, CDR2 SQIVND (reference sequence). With 4 bases removed from V and 10 bases from J, the gap between germline ends came to 14 bases. The CDR3 loop spans 14 amino acids. CDR3 sequence (DNA): TGTGCCAGTAGTAGTAGGGGGTTGTGGTCACCCCTCCACTTT. Protein product: CASSSRGLWSPLHF.

V and J are TRBV19 and TRBJ1-2; D unclear. The V gene's germline CDR1 is LNHDA and CDR2 SQIVND (reference sequence). This CDR3 is 14 amino acids long. V was cut by 7 bases and J by 2 bases, with 14 bases left in between. The CDR3 sequence is CASTKTPGNYGYTF. The DNA for the CDR3 is TGTGCCAGTACCAAAACCCCGGGGAACTATGGCTACACCTTC.

The table lists this clone with a count of one. The rearrangement links TRBV19 to TRBJ2-3; D is perhaps TRBD2 (6 bases). V lost 10 bases and J 0 bases, leaving 14 bases between the germline ends. This CDR3 is 14 amino acids long. Germline CDR1 and CDR2: LNHDA and SQIVND (reference sequence). The CDR3 sequence is CATKEGKSTDTQYF. CDR3 coding DNA: TGTGCCACTAAGGAGGGTAAAAGCACAGATACGCAGTATTTT.

This chain uses TRBV27 with TRBJ2-2; 8 bases are a match to TRBD1. V lost 4 bases, J lost 7 bases, and 2 bases stayed unmatched. The CDR3 is made up of 13 amino acids. Germline-derived CDR1 and CDR2 are MNHEY and SMNVEV (reference sequence). The CDR3 region is CASSSGQGGELFF. In DNA, the CDR3 is TGTGCCAGCAGTTCCGGACAGGGCGGGGAGCTGTTTTTT.

This chain links TRBV14 with TRBJ1-4, with TRBD1 matching over 7 bases. This CDR3 region has 16 residues. CDR1 SGHDN and CDR2 FVKESK come from the germline V gene. V shed 4 bases and J 8 bases; nucleotides not matched to a gene: 13. For the CDR3, the DNA is TGTGCCAGCAGCCTAATGACAGGGAGCATACCCGAAAAACTGTTTTTT. Its protein is CASSLMTGSIPEKLFF.

The chain links TRBV3-1 (or the pseudogene TRBV3-2) to TRBJ2-7; 8 bases are shared with TRBD1. CDR3 length: 17 residues. Per the germline V gene, CDR1 is LGHDT and CDR2 is YNNKEL (reference sequence). V trimming: 0 bases; J trimming: 2 bases; junction bases outside the gene matches: 9. In DNA form, the CDR3 reads TGTGCCAGCAGCCAAGATATGGGGGACAGGACCACCTACGAGCAGTACTTC. Translating gives CASSQDMGDRTTYEQYF.

This chain connects TRBV5-1 to TRBJ2-7; 14 bases agree with TRBD2. Trimming took 3 bases from V and 2 from J; bases not matched to a gene: 7. The germline gives CDR1 SGHRS, CDR2 YFSETQ. The CDR3 is 17 amino acids. CDR3 coding DNA: TGCGCCAGCAGCTCCTCTTGGACTAGCGGGGGGACCTACGAGCAGTACTTC. It codes for CASSSSWTSGGTYEQYF.

This clone came up many times. The chain couples TRBV3-1 (or the pseudogene TRBV3-2) to TRBJ2-7; 9 bases are a match to TRBD1. Germline V CDR1 and CDR2: LGHDT, YNNKEL (reference sequence). This CDR3 is built from 15 residues. J lost 7 bases, V lost 0 bases, and 7 bases had no gene match. The CDR3 DNA reads TGTGCCAGCAGCCAAGATGTGACAGGGGGTATGGAGCAGTACTTC. Its protein product is CASSQDVTGGMEQYF.

V gene TRBV7-6 combines with J gene TRBJ2-1, with 7 bases matching TRBD2. V dropped 0 bases and J dropped 10; count of bases not matched to a gene: 9. The CDR3 extends over 15 amino acids. Looked up from germline, CDR1 is SGHVS and CDR2 is FNYEAQ. DNA of the CDR3: TGTGCCAGCAGCTTAGCGATAGCGGGTGAATCGGAGCAGTTCTTC. It translates to CASSLAIAGESEQFF.

As regards this clone: The same CDR3 arises from other DNA sequences in this sample as well. J is TRBJ2-1 and V is TRBV7-2; D gene ambiguous. Germline V lookup: CDR1 SGHTA, CDR2 FQGNSA. The CDR3 consists of 13 residues. V was shortened by 3 bases and J by 9 bases, with 12 bases between the two germline ends. The CDR3 DNA is TGTGCCAGCAGCTTGGTAACTTCAGGTGAGCAGTTCTTC. Encoded protein: CASSLVTSGEQFF.

Note on this clone: Other DNA sequences in the same sample also yield this CDR3. Here the CDR3 DNA reads TGTGCCAGCTCTCCCGGGACAGGGACTGAAGCTTTCTTT. This translates into CASSPGTGTEAFF. V usage is TRBV19 and J usage is TRBJ1-1; 9 nucleotides align to TRBD1. Germline CDR1 is LNHDA and CDR2 is SQIVND (reference sequence). The CDR3 is made up of 13 amino acids. The ends lost 9 bases at V and 5 bases at J; junction bases unmatched: 7. Full variable domain (rest looked up from reference TRBV19 and TRBJ1-1): DGGITQSPKYLFRKEGQNVTLSCEQNLNHDAMYWYRQDPGQGLRLIYYSQIVNDFQKGDIAEGYSVSREKKESFPLTVTSAQKNPTAFYLCASSPGTGTEAFFGQGTRLTVV.